This T cell receptor (beta chain) was captured in a study of blood T cell repertoires in COVID-19. About the study: Material from acute and convalescent COVID-19 was sourced from the United States, Italy and Spain. T cells, B-cell-depleted T cells, or PBMCs supplied cDNA or gDNA.

This clone has more than one count but fewer than ten. Germline CDR1 reads SEHNR; CDR2 reads FQNEAQ (reference sequence). The V end lost 5 bases, the J end lost 7 bases, and 15 bases lay between the germline ends. There are 14 residues in the CDR3. Original data processing: Estimated nucleated cell counts came from reference gene primer amplification. Some clones are missing from TCRdb's copy, which holds only in-frame ones; the method was immunoSEQ multiplex PCR. V and J calls and clone size are those listed in that table; D and trimming were worked out from the DNA. The table includes some 140,000 clones, roughly 84% detected once.

This TCR came from a man aged 40-50 years with acute COVID-19. The source material was PBMCs or T cells enriched from blood (not recorded which). V gene TRBV7-9 combines with J gene TRBJ1-5, with D possibly TRBD1 on 6 matching bases. CDR3 in amino acids: CASSPGGGEQPQHF. The CDR3 DNA sequence: TGTGCCAGCAGCCCCGGGGGGGGCGAACAGCCCCAGCATTTT.